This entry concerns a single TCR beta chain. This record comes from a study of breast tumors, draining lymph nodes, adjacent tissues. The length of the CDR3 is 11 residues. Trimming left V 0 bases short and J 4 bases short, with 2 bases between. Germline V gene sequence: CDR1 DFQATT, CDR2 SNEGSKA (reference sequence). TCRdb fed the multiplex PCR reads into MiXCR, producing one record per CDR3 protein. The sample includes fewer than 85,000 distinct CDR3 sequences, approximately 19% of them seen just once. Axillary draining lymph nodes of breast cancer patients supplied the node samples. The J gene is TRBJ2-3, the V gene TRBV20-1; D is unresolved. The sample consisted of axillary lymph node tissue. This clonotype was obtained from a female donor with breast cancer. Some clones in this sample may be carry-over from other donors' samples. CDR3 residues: CSARDADTQYF. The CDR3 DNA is TGCAGTGCTAGAGATGCAGATACGCAGTATTTT.